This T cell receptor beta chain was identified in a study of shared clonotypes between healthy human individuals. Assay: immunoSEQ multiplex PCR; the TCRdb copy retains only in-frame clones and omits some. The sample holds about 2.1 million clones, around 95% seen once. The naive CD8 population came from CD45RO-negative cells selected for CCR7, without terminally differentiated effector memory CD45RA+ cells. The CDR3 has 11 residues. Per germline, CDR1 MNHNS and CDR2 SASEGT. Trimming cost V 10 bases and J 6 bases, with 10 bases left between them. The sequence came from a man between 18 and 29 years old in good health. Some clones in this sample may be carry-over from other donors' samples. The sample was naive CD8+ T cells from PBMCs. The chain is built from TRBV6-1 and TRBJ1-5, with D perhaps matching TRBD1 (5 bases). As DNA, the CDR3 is TGTGCCACCGGGCAGGGTCAGCCCCAGCATTTT. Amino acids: CATGQGQPQHF.